This T cell receptor (beta chain) comes out of a study of response to subunit inactivated influenza vaccine. In its sample, this clonotype was seen many times. The antigen remains undetermined. Germline values: CDR1 SGHTA, CDR2 FQGNSA. This CDR3 contains 14 residues. The V end was cut by 1 base, the J end by 2 bases, with 8 bases between. Findings and caveats of the study: Each seasonal flu vaccination may recruit only limited new T cells, authors suggested.

Each CDR3 protein is one row after TCRdb ran MiXCR on the RT-PCR reads. The table records about 700,000 distinct CDR3 sequences, roughly 15% of them present only once. Material: PBMCs from blood, obtained 14 to 15 days before vaccination. The receptor was derived from a man aged 45-65 years who received an inactivated influenza vaccine. This chain joins TRBV7-2 and TRBJ2-5; possible D gene TRBD2, 5 bases. In DNA, the CDR3 is TGTGCCAGCAGCTTAGTAGCGAGACAAGAGACCCAGTACTTC. It specifies CASSLVARQETQYF. The full variable domain, in which reference TRBV7-2 and TRBJ2-5 provide the parts outside the CDR3, is GAGVSQSPSNKVTEKGKDVELRCDPISGHTALYWYRQSLGQGLEFLIYFQGNSAPDKSGLPSDRFSAERTGGSVSTLTIQRTQQEDSAVYLCASSLVARQETQYFGPGTRLLVL.